Presented here are 17 T cell receptor beta chains from one specimen sequenced in a study of metastatic and nonmetastatic thyroid tumors (TCRdb year 2020). The library was made by PCR. Sequencer: Illumina HiSeq 4000. TCRdb trimmed the raw reads at Q25, called clones with MiXCR and kept productive beta chains. The sample table shows about 32,000 clones, and around 25% are seen once. In total, the top ten clones hold 9.2% of the sample. No patient had received any treatment before thyroid surgery. What was sequenced was blood. These receptors originate from a female donor with papillary thyroid cancer or a benign thyroid nodule (not recorded which). Some clones in this sample may be carry-over from other donors' samples.

This clone came up many times. DNA for the CDR3: TGCAGTGCTCGACAGTCTGGAAACACCATATATTTT. This gives the protein CSARQSGNTIYF. This chain connects TRBV20-1 to TRBJ1-3; possibly TRBD1 for D (5 bases). The CDR3 is made up of 12 amino acids. Germline values: CDR1 DFQATT, CDR2 SNEGSKA (reference sequence). V lost 5 bases to trimming and J lost 1 base, with 6 bases between them.

This clone was seen repeatedly, ten times or more. In this CDR3 the conserved last residue, phenylalanine or tryptophan, is missing, so a read error is likely. It is unclear where the CDR3 begins or ends on the DNA, so no DNA is shown, and the CDR3 is as TCRdb lists it. The chain couples TRBV3-1 to TRBJ2-7; the listed D gene, TRBD2, was not tested against the DNA. Ends included, the CDR3 has 8 residues. Germline-derived CDR1 and CDR2 are LGHDT and YNNKEL (reference sequence). CDR3: CASSQESG.

The gene calls are TRBV9 and TRBJ1-6, with D tentatively TRBD1 (6 bases). Trimming took off 4 bases at V and 7 bases at J, with 18 bases between the two ends. CDR3 size: 16 residues. Germline V gene data show CDR1 as SGDLS and CDR2 as YYNGEE. The CDR3 sequence: CASSSGVARGNSPLHF. The CDR3 nucleotides read TGTGCCAGCAGCTCAGGGGTGGCTCGGGGGAATTCACCCCTCCACTTT.

This clone has at least ten counts. This sequence joins TRBV28 and TRBJ2-1; no reliable D call. The CDR3 consists of 12 residues. V lost 6 bases and J lost 8, with 11 bases in between. Germline assignment: CDR1 MDHEN and CDR2 SYDVKM. CDR3 in DNA: TGTGCCAGCAGCAACAATTACCATGAGCAGTTCTTC. Protein: CASSNNYHEQFF.

Comment on this clone: The conserved phenylalanine or tryptophan is not found at the CDR3 terminus, so this likely reflects a read error. The chain couples TRBV2 to TRBJ2-7, with 7 bases identical to TRBD1. This CDR3 is built from 14 residues. Germline-derived CDR1 and CDR2 are SNHLY and FYNNEI. J lost 5 bases, V lost 5 bases, and 9 bases had no gene match. This CDR3 reads CASSPQGVDHEQYI. CDR3 nucleotides: TGTGCCAGCAGTCCGCAGGGGGTGGACCACGAGCAGTACATC.

This clone was detected a few times. Germline and junction disagree at one end, which may indicate a read error. The gene calls are TRBV27 and TRBJ2-2; 10 bases agree with TRBD2. The germline V gene encodes CDR1 MNHEY and CDR2 SMNVEV (reference sequence). The CDR3 totals 17 residues. CDR3 sequence (DNA): TGTGCCAACAGTCTCCACAGCGGGGGGGTGAACACCGGGGAGCTGTTTTTT. It codes for CANSLHSGGVNTGELFF.

The rearrangement links TRBV13 to TRBJ1-1, with D unresolved. CDR3 length: 12 amino acids. Trimming pared 5 bases from V and 5 bases from J, leaving 9 bases between. The germline V gene encodes CDR1 PRHDT and CDR2 FYEKMQ (reference sequence). The CDR3 loop is CASSLLKTEAFF. CDR3 nucleotides: TGTGCCAGCAGCCTATTAAAGACTGAAGCTTTCTTT.

Ten or more counts support this clone. This may come from a read error, since a much larger clone is one base off. CDR3 in amino acids: CASSGDQETQYF. DNA for the CDR3: TGTGCCAGCAGCGGGGACCAAGAGACCCAGTACTTC. The chain uses TRBV5-4 and TRBJ2-5; D is unclear. Trimming stripped 4 bases from V and 0 bases from J, with 4 bases between. Germline-derived CDR1 and CDR2 are SGHNT and YYREEE (reference sequence). The CDR3 spans 12 residues.

This clone has just a few counts. The chain has TRBV12-3 or TRBV12-4 and TRBJ1-2, with TRBD1 as a possible D gene (6 bases). Trimming removed 4 bases at V and 6 bases at J, with 15 bases between. The CDR3 loop spans 14 amino acids. The CDR3 region is CASSSVQGVHGYTF. CDR3 sequence (DNA): TGTGCCAGCAGTTCGGTACAGGGAGTTCATGGCTACACCTTC.

The genes are TRBV15 and TRBJ1-6, with no clear D. V dropped 3 bases and J dropped 9 bases, with 18 bases sitting between them. CDR3 length: 16 residues. The germline CDR1 and CDR2 sequences are LNHNV and YYDKDF (reference sequence). Here the CDR3 DNA reads TGTGCCACCAGCAGCGACCGGGCCCTCCGGGGTTCACCCCTCCACTTT. Translation gives CATSSDRALRGSPLHF.

This clone was counted ten times or more. The rearrangement links TRBV4-1 to TRBJ1-4; D gene unclear. The CDR3 spans 16 residues. CDR1 MGHRA and CDR2 YSYEKL come from the germline V gene. The V and J ends lost 2 bases and 7 bases respectively, with 17 bases between them. The CDR3 nucleotides are TGCGCCAGCAGCCAAAGCCCGGTCGGCTCTAGTGAAAAACTGTTTTTT. Its protein product is CASSQSPVGSSEKLFF.

This clone was counted many times. V is TRBV30 and J is TRBJ2-5; no definite D call. Germline V CDR1 and CDR2: GTSNPN, SVGIG (reference sequence). The CDR3 consists of 12 residues. Trimming stripped 2 bases from V and 7 bases from J, with 11 bases between. The CDR3 protein is CAWSQPGPTQYF. The CDR3 region has the DNA TGTGCCTGGAGTCAACCCGGACCGACCCAGTACTTC.

In its sample, this clone was seen many times. The chain carries TRBV7-6 and TRBJ2-1, with a possible D match to TRBD1 (5 bases). Germline-derived CDR1 and CDR2 are SGHVS and FNYEAQ. V was cut by 6 bases and J by 0 bases, with 12 bases left in between. CDR3 length: 15 amino acids. The chain's CDR3 is CASSSTESSYNEQFF. The CDR3 DNA reads as TGTGCCAGCAGTTCGACAGAGAGCTCCTACAATGAGCAGTTCTTC.

Only a few counts were recorded for this clone. The V call is TRBV19, the J call TRBJ1-5; unclear D gene. The ends were cut back, 1 base at V and 6 bases at J, with 7 bases in the middle. Germline V lookup: CDR1 LNHDA, CDR2 SQIVND (reference sequence). The CDR3 is made up of 13 amino acids. CDR3 in DNA: TGTGCCAGTAGTATAGGGCGTAGTCAGCCCCAGCATTTT. Its translation is CASSIGRSQPQHF. The whole variable domain, remainder taken from reference TRBV19 and TRBJ1-5, is DGGITQSPKYLFRKEGQNVTLSCEQNLNHDAMYWYRQDPGQGLRLIYYSQIVNDFQKGDIAEGYSVSREKKESFPLTVTSAQKNPTAFYLCASSIGRSQPQHFGDGTRLSIL.

The V and J genes are TRBV28 and TRBJ2-7, with TRBD2 matching over 13 bases. Trimming took 4 bases from V and 4 from J; bases not matched to a gene: 13. Germline values: CDR1 MDHEN, CDR2 SYDVKM. The length of the CDR3 is 18 residues. This CDR3 reads CASSSGLAGNLPSYEQYF. The CDR3 coding sequence is TGTGCCAGCAGTTCGGGACTAGCGGGGAACCTTCCCTCATACGAGCAGTACTTC.

This clone has at least ten counts. The chain recombines TRBV7-3 with TRBJ2-2; tentatively, D is TRBD2 (6 bases). CDR1 SGHTA and CDR2 FQGTGA come from the germline V gene. The CDR3 covers 16 residues. The V and J ends lost 2 bases and 4 bases respectively, with 14 bases between them. CDR3 amino acids: CASSLPGRGITGELFF. In nucleotides, the CDR3 is TGTGCCAGCAGCTTACCCGGGAGAGGTATCACCGGGGAGCTGTTTTTT.

This clone was picked up many times. The sample holds other DNA sequences that translate to the same CDR3. This chain uses TRBV12-3 or TRBV12-4 with TRBJ2-1, with D hard to call. This CDR3 has 13 residues. The V end was cut by 6 bases, the J end by 2 bases, with 8 bases between. CDR3 nucleotide sequence: TGTGCCAGCAGCCCCCAGACCTACAATGAGCAGTTCTTC. Translation gives CASSPQTYNEQFF.